The 12 T cell receptor beta chains below were found in one sample sequenced in a study of T cell repertoires in cytomegalovirus infection. In TCRdb, the reads were re-called with MiXCR into one record per CDR3 protein. Altogether about 740,000 distinct CDR3 sequences are present, less than 40% being singletons, with the ten largest covering about 2.8%. Sequenced input: PBMCs. The receptors stem from a human donor in good health (CMV status not recorded). Some clones in this sample may be carry-over from other donors' samples.

As for this clonotype: With a much larger clone just one base away, this may be a read error. The chain combines TRBV7-2 with TRBJ2-3; D may be TRBD2 (6 bases). Germline CDR1 reads SGHTA; CDR2 reads FQGNSA. V lost 3 bases and J lost 5, with 12 bases in between. CDR3 length: 14 residues. CDR3 sequence reads: CASSFGGKGDTQYF. In nucleotides, the CDR3 is TGTGCCAGCAGCTTTGGGGGGAAAGGAGATACGCAGTATTTT.

The chain uses TRBV4-2 and TRBJ2-3; 7 bases agree with TRBD2. The CDR3 runs 16 residues. The V gene end was trimmed by 1 base and the J gene end by 0 bases; junction bases not matched to a gene: 4. Germline-derived CDR1 and CDR2 are LGHNA and YNFKEQ. As DNA, the CDR3 is TGTGCCAGCAGCCAAGGGACGGGGGGTAGCACAGATACGCAGTATTTT. Amino acids: CASSQGTGGSTDTQYF.

About this clonotype itself: Since no conserved phenylalanine or tryptophan closes the CDR3, a read error is the likely cause. This CDR3 is CASSSRPGEQYL. For the CDR3, the DNA is TGTGCCAGCAGCTCCCGGCCAGGCGAGCAGTACTTA. The rearrangement joins TRBV7-8 to TRBJ2-7; no reliable D call. The V end lost 4 bases, the J end lost 6 bases, and 10 bases lay between the germline ends. This CDR3 is 12 amino acids long. Germline values: CDR1 SGHVS, CDR2 FQNEAQ.

This clonotype was seen many times. This rearrangement joins TRBV6-6 to TRBJ2-2; weak D call: TRBD1 (5 bases). V lost 0 bases to trimming and J lost 7 bases, with 15 bases between them. The CDR3 totals 16 residues. Germline V gene lookup returns CDR1 MNHNY and CDR2 SVGAGI (reference sequence). The CDR3 DNA reads TGTGCCAGCAGTTACTCAGCTCAGGGCGCCGGCGGGGAGCTGTTTTTT. Its protein product is CASSYSAQGAGGELFF.

The rearrangement links TRBV30 to TRBJ2-2; 7 bases agree with TRBD1. V gave up 0 bases and J gave up 0 bases; unmatched junction bases: 4. The CDR3 loop spans 16 amino acids. From germline, CDR1 is GTSNPN and CDR2 SVGIG (reference sequence). CDR3 amino acids: CAWSVPDRANTGELFF. The CDR3 DNA reads as TGTGCCTGGAGTGTCCCCGACAGGGCGAACACCGGGGAGCTGTTTTTT.

The chain carries TRBV7-2 and TRBJ2-5; 8 nucleotides match TRBD2. Germline lookup yields CDR1 SGHTA and CDR2 FQGNSA. V was pared by 6 bases and J by 6 bases, with 9 bases of the junction left unmatched. This CDR3 has 14 amino acids. The CDR3 bases are TGTGCCAGCAGTCGTCCGGGGGGGCTGAAGACCCAGTACTTC. Its protein product is CASSRPGGLKTQYF.

This chain joins TRBV27 and TRBJ1-2; possible D gene TRBD1, 5 bases. This CDR3 spans 16 amino acids. Germline V gene sequence: CDR1 MNHEY, CDR2 SMNVEV (reference sequence). The V and J ends lost 5 bases and 1 base respectively, with 17 bases between them. CDR3 in amino acids: CASSPSAGDFNYGYTF. In nucleotides, the CDR3 is TGTGCCAGCAGTCCCTCGGCGGGGGATTTTAACTATGGCTACACCTTC.

This clonotype was recorded a few times. This rearrangement joins TRBV29-1 to TRBJ2-6; no reliable D call. CDR1 and CDR2 from the germline V gene are SQVTM and ANQGSEA. Between the trimmed V and J ends, which lost 6 bases and 3 bases, there was a span of 6 bases. This CDR3 is built from 12 residues. CDR3: CSVPDGANVLTF. Here the CDR3 DNA reads TGCAGCGTCCCGGATGGGGCCAACGTCCTGACTTTC. The full variable domain, with the rest looked up from reference TRBV29-1 and TRBJ2-6, is SAVISQKPSRDICQRGTSLTIQCQVDSQVTMMFWYRQQPGQSLTLIATANQGSEATYESGFVIDKFPISRPNLTFSTLTVSNMSPEDSSIYLCSVPDGANVLTFGAGSRLTVL.

This clonotype was recorded a few times. The rearrangement links TRBV12-3 or TRBV12-4 to TRBJ2-1, with 12 positions matching TRBD2. J gave up 4 bases and V 5 bases, and 0 bases lay outside the gene matches. The CDR3 is 14 residues long. The CDR3: CASSGLAGYNEQFF. The CDR3 bases are TGTGCCAGCAGTGGACTAGCGGGGTACAATGAGCAGTTCTTC.

This clonotype was picked up many times. The rearrangement joins TRBV6-1 to TRBJ2-7; D is perhaps TRBD1 or TRBD2 (5 bases each). This CDR3 is 14 amino acids long. CDR1 and CDR2 (germline): MNHNS, SASEGT. V was cut by 5 bases and J by 2 bases, with 13 bases left in between. The CDR3 here is CASSPTGPAYEQYF. The CDR3 nucleotides are TGTGCCAGCAGTCCAACGGGGCCAGCCTACGAGCAGTACTTC.

In the case of this clonotype: At one end, the junction sequence differs from germline, possibly due to a read error. The chain employs TRBV5-1 and TRBJ1-5; D perhaps matches TRBD1 (6 bases). Germline loops: CDR1 SGHRS, CDR2 YFSETQ. The CDR3 has 13 amino acids. The CDR3 is CASSYGQNQPQHF. DNA for the CDR3: TGTGCCAGCAGCTACGGACAGAATCAGCCCCAGCATTTT.

V is TRBV2 and J is TRBJ2-5; TRBD2 matches at 7 bases. The germline CDR1 and CDR2 sequences are SNHLY and FYNNEI. This CDR3 comprises 21 residues. V gave up 4 bases and J gave up 5 bases; unmatched junction bases: 28. CDR3 loop: CASSVVGTTPHRGSSWETQYF. The CDR3 DNA reads as TGTGCCAGCAGTGTCGTCGGGACTACCCCTCACCGAGGCTCTAGTTGGGAGACCCAGTACTTC.